This T cell receptor (beta chain) was obtained from a study of CD8 T cells in ankylosing spondylitis. The study, taken as a whole, reports: Apparently characteristic of ankylosing spondylitis blood was a TCR beta motif (fewer than 10 highly homologous variants). Peripheral blood held disease-linked clones only at relatively low frequency, and these were CD8+. Within matched ankylosing spondylitis synovial fluid, disease-linked clones were reportedly significantly enriched.

Molecular-barcoded quantitative 5'-RACE produced these TCR beta libraries. MiXCR, run by TCRdb on the 5' RACE reads, gives a single entry per CDR3 protein. The sample includes approximately 540,000 distinct CDR3 sequences, about 12% of them seen just once. Germline assignment: CDR1 SGHTA and CDR2 FQGNSA. The CDR3 extends over 17 amino acids. Trimming shortened V by 5 bases and J by 0 bases, and 14 bases separated the two germline ends. Points on this clonotype: Its antigen is not known.

V is TRBV7-2 and J is TRBJ2-6; no definite D call. The sequence came from a male donor with ankylosing spondylitis. Sequencing was done on a sample of blood, either unsorted or a sorted T cell fraction (not recorded which). CDR3 residues: CASSTQRRVSGANVLTF. In DNA form, the CDR3 reads TGTGCCAGCAGCACACAGAGACGCGTCTCTGGGGCCAACGTCCTGACTTTC.